The 26 T cell receptor beta chains given below trace back to one sample, sequenced in a study of T cells in women clearing cervical HPV infection. This table comes from immunoSEQ multiplex PCR, and its TCRdb copy is limited to in-frame clones, with some not included. Reported are tens of thousands of clones; the ten largest clones contain about 8%. The sample taken for sequencing was blood buffy coat. The receptors were sampled from a woman between 18 and 70 years old with a cervical HPV16 infection that either progressed to CIN3+ or cleared (not recorded which).

To note about this clone: The read gets to within 3 residues of the CDR3 end, and the germline J gene fills in the rest. The rearrangement links TRBV5-4 to TRBJ1-1; D is perhaps TRBD1 (5 bases). This CDR3 is 13 amino acids long. V lost 3 bases and J 1 base, leaving 7 bases between the germline ends. Looked up from germline, CDR1 is SGHNT and CDR2 is YYREEE (reference sequence). The chain's CDR3 is CASSSTENTEAFF. CDR3 DNA (partial): TGTGCCAGCAGCTCGACAGAGAACACTGAA.

A note on this clone: From the germline J gene comes the end of the CDR3, since the read stops 3 residues before it. The chain recombines TRBV19 with TRBJ2-1, with 13 bases fitting TRBD2. V lost 5 bases to trimming and J lost 8 bases; unmatched junction nucleotides: 15. Germline CDR1 and CDR2: LNHDA and SQIVND (reference sequence). This CDR3 is built from 18 residues. This CDR3 reads CASSSSGTTSGRYDEQFF. Partial CDR3 DNA: TGTGCCAGTAGTTCAAGTGGGACGACTAGCGGGAGGTACGATGAG.

Concerning this clone itself: The read terminates 3 residues ahead of where the CDR3 ends, so the germline J gene completes it. The J gene is TRBJ2-7, the V gene TRBV13, with TRBD2 matching over 9 bases. V lost 10 bases, J lost 1 base, and 8 bases stayed unmatched. This CDR3 comprises 14 residues. CDR1 and CDR2 (germline): PRHDT, FYEKMQ (reference sequence). The part of the CDR3 DNA that was read is TGTGCCACAAGAAGACTAGCGGAATCCTACGAG. Protein: CATRRLAESYE. The CDR3 in its entirety is CATRRLAESYEQYF.

On this clone itself: The read stops 3 residues short of the end of the CDR3; the missing end is completed from the germline J gene. The chain is built from TRBV2 and TRBJ1-2; no definite D call. This CDR3 has 15 amino acids. Deletions cut 2 bases from V and 7 bases from J, with 17 bases between. The germline V gene has CDR1 SNHLY and CDR2 FYNNEI. The CDR3: CASSERPGTLSGYTF. The covered CDR3 bases are TGTGCCAGCAGTGAACGACCGGGTACGCTATCTGGC.

On this clone: The read ends 3 residues early relative to the CDR3; the germline J gene fills the gap. This same CDR3 is encoded by further DNA sequences in the sample. The J gene is TRBJ2-4, the V gene TRBV7-8, with D maybe TRBD2 (5 bases). Germline loops: CDR1 SGHVS, CDR2 FQNEAQ. V was pared by 8 bases and J by 5 bases, with 10 bases between. The CDR3 sequence is 12 residues long. The CDR3 is CASGRAENIQYF. The CDR3 DNA, read in part, is TGTGCCAGCGGGCGGGCCGAAAACATT.

As for this clone: Coverage ceases 3 residues before the CDR3 finishes, and the germline J gene fills in the end. This chain joins TRBV6-4 and TRBJ2-1; possibly TRBD1 for D (5 bases). The CDR3 spans 13 residues. The V gene lost 0 bases and the J gene lost 5 bases, with 5 bases spanning the gap. Germline V lookup: CDR1 MRHNA, CDR2 SNTAGT. The chain's CDR3 is CASSDSDNNEQFF. Incomplete CDR3 DNA: TGTGCCAGCAGTGACTCGGACAACAATGAG.

As concerns this clone: Coverage ceases 3 residues before the CDR3 finishes, and the germline J gene fills in the end. Distinct nucleotide sequences in the sample also encode this CDR3. J is TRBJ2-5 and V is TRBV18; 9 bases match TRBD2. J was trimmed by 3 bases and V by 0 bases; bases with no gene match: 2. CDR1 is KGHSH, CDR2 LQKENI, per germline. The CDR3 is 15 amino acids. CDR3 bases read: TGTGCCAGCTCACCACCTAGCGGGGGAAAAGAGACC. Residues: CASSPPSGGKET. The complete CDR3 sequence is CASSPPSGGKETQYF.

Points on this clone: The read is 3 residues too short to cover the CDR3 end, so that end is filled in from the germline J gene. The chain employs TRBV18 and TRBJ1-5; 7 bases map to TRBD1. The germline V gene has CDR1 KGHSH and CDR2 LQKENI. V lost 3 bases and J lost 5; bases outside the gene matches: 13. The CDR3 runs 17 residues. The sequenced CDR3 bases are TGTGCCAGCTCACCTAGGGCGACAGGGAGGGGGGATCAGCCC. Protein: CASSPRATGRGDQP. The entire CDR3 sequence reads CASSPRATGRGDQPQHF. Supplemented by reference TRBV18 and TRBJ1-5, the full variable domain reads NAGVMQNPRHLVRRRGQEARLRCSPMKGHSHVYWYRQLPEEGLKFMVYLQKENIIDESGMPKERFSAEFPKEGPSILRIQQVVRGDSAAYFCASSPRATGRGDQPQHFGDGTRLSIL.

Concerning this clone: Read data end 3 residues before the CDR3 end; the end is taken from the germline J gene. The rearrangement joins TRBV20-1 to TRBJ1-3, with TRBD1 identical over 9 bases. V shed 1 base and J 1 base; nucleotides not matched to a gene: 2. The germline CDR1 and CDR2 sequences are DFQATT and SNEGSKA (reference sequence). This CDR3 comprises 15 residues. The CDR3 is CSARADRGSGNTIYF. The sequenced part of the CDR3 DNA is TGCAGTGCTAGAGCCGACAGGGGGTCTGGAAACACC.

In the case of this clone: Coverage ceases 3 residues before the CDR3 finishes, and the germline J gene fills in the end. This CDR3 is also generated by other DNA sequences in the sample. The chain couples TRBV13 to TRBJ2-3, with 12 bases aligning to TRBD2. Trimming removed 5 bases from V and 6 bases from J; junction bases left unmatched: 21. The CDR3 is 20 amino acids. The germline CDR1 and CDR2 sequences are PRHDT and FYEKMQ (reference sequence). The CDR3 sequence: CASSAQYLGLAGGPADTQYF. CDR3 bases read: TGTGCCAGCAGCGCCCAATATCTTGGCCTAGCGGGGGGGCCCGCGGATACG.

As to this clone: The DNA ends 3 residues before the CDR3 does, and the rest of the CDR3 is filled in from the germline J gene. The J gene is TRBJ2-1, the V gene TRBV5-1; 8 nucleotides agree with TRBD2. The CDR3 has 12 amino acids. Trimming cost V 4 bases and J 8 bases; bases outside gene matches: 2. The germline gives CDR1 SGHRS, CDR2 YFSETQ. CDR3 amino acids: CASSPGGDEQFF. The covered CDR3 bases are TGCGCCAGCAGCCCGGGGGGGGATGAG.

To note about this clone: The sequenced fragment ends 3 residues before the CDR3 boundary, so the rest is inferred from the germline J gene. The chain joins TRBV2 to TRBJ1-3; D possibly corresponds to TRBD1 (6 bases). V was pared by 2 bases and J by 0 bases, with 8 bases between. Looked up from germline, CDR1 is SNHLY and CDR2 is FYNNEI. The CDR3 contains 15 residues. This CDR3 is CASSETGTSGNTIYF. CDR3 bases read: TGTGCCAGCAGTGAAACAGGGACCTCTGGAAACACC.

For this clone: Coverage ceases 3 residues before the CDR3 finishes, and the germline J gene fills in the end. V usage is TRBV12-3 or TRBV12-4 and J usage is TRBJ1-2, with D maybe TRBD1 (5 bases). The ends were cut back, 2 bases at V and 6 bases at J, with 16 bases in the middle. The CDR3 runs to 15 residues. CDR3 sequence: CASSLTPLVGDGYTF. The covered CDR3 bases are TGTGCCAGCAGTTTAACCCCACTGGTAGGGGATGGC.

With regard to this clone: Coverage ceases 3 residues before the CDR3 finishes, and the germline J gene fills in the end. The chain is built from TRBV5-1 and TRBJ1-1, with D hard to call. The germline V gene encodes CDR1 SGHRS and CDR2 YFSETQ. Trimming took off 4 bases at V and 4 bases at J, with 17 bases between the two ends. This CDR3 has 15 amino acids. The CDR3 protein is CASSTRTTLGTEAFF. The CDR3 bases that were read are TGCGCCAGCAGCACCAGGACTACCCTAGGCACTGAA.

A word on this clone: The read stops 3 residues short of the end of the CDR3; the missing end is completed from the germline J gene. This chain connects TRBV7-3 to TRBJ2-2, with D possibly TRBD2 on 6 matching bases. V was trimmed by 5 bases and J by 3 bases, leaving 13 bases between them. CDR1 is SGHTA and CDR2 is FQGTGA in the germline V gene. CDR3 size: 15 residues. CDR3 bases read: TGTGCCAGCAGCCAGAGGGGCGGGGACACCGGGGAG. This sequence encodes CASSQRGGDTGE. The whole CDR3 protein is CASSQRGGDTGELFF.

Details on this clone: The missing CDR3 end, 3 residues past where the read stops, is filled in from the germline J gene. This chain connects TRBV27 to TRBJ1-1, with unresolved D. Germline V gene data show CDR1 as MNHEY and CDR2 as SMNVEV (reference sequence). This CDR3 has 16 amino acids. Trimming pared 4 bases from V and 0 bases from J, leaving 15 bases between. The CDR3 DNA, read in part, is TGTGCCAGCAGTTCCTTTTCAGGAACAATGAACACTGAA. This translates into CASSSFSGTMNTE. In full, the CDR3 reads CASSSFSGTMNTEAFF.

On this clone itself: The sequence runs out 3 residues before the end of the CDR3; the remainder is reconstructed from the germline J gene. The chain carries TRBV7-3 and TRBJ1-6; D possibly corresponds to TRBD1 (5 bases). Germline values: CDR1 SGHTA, CDR2 FQGTGA. The length of the CDR3 is 14 residues. Trimming took 9 bases from V and 0 from J, leaving 9 bases between them. CDR3 bases read: TGTGCCAGTAGGGGAAGCTCCTATAATTCACCC. Amino acids: CASRGSSYNSP. From start to end, the CDR3 is CASRGSSYNSPLHF.

About this clone: Coverage ceases 3 residues before the CDR3 finishes, and the germline J gene fills in the end. This sequence joins TRBV30 and TRBJ1-1; D possibly corresponds to TRBD1 (6 bases). There are 16 residues in the CDR3. Germline loops: CDR1 GTSNPN, CDR2 SVGIG (reference sequence). V lost 4 bases to trimming and J lost 0 bases, with 18 bases between them. This CDR3 is CAWKPRGQGMNTEAFF. The part of the CDR3 DNA that was read is TGTGCCTGGAAACCAAGGGGCCAGGGGATGAACACTGAA.

The covered CDR3 bases are TGTGCCAGCAGCCAAGGACAGGGATTTGTGTGGGGC. Translating it yields CASSQGQGFVWG. In full, the CDR3 reads CASSQGQGFVWGYTF. The J gene is TRBJ1-2, the V gene TRBV14, with TRBD1 matching over 7 bases. The CDR3 is cut off 3 residues early in the read; its end comes from the germline J gene. The CDR3 runs to 15 residues. Per the germline V gene, CDR1 is SGHDN and CDR2 is FVKESK.

In regard to this clone: Read data end 3 residues before the CDR3 end; the end is taken from the germline J gene. J is TRBJ2-5 and V is TRBV19; 15 bases are shared with TRBD2. The CDR3 spans 16 residues. Per germline, CDR1 LNHDA and CDR2 SQIVND (reference sequence). V was clipped by 10 bases and J by 2 bases; unmatched bases: 8. The CDR3 bases that were read are TGTGCCACAACCGGGACTAGCGGGGGGCAGCAAGAGACC. Its translation: CATTGTSGGQQET. The complete CDR3 reads CATTGTSGGQQETQYF.

Concerning this clone: The CDR3 end is not reached by the read, which stops 3 residues before it; the germline J gene fills it in. The J gene is TRBJ1-1, the V gene TRBV20-1, with TRBD1 as a possible D gene (5 bases). The CDR3 loop spans 11 amino acids. CDR1 DFQATT and CDR2 SNEGSKA come from the germline V gene (reference sequence). The CDR3 loop is CSAKDMPEAFF. The sequenced CDR3 bases are TGCAGTGCTAAGGACATGCCCGAA.

Turning to this clone: The read falls 3 residues short of the CDR3 end, and the missing part is taken from the germline J gene. The J gene is TRBJ2-2, the V gene TRBV29-1; the match to TRBD2 covers 9 bases. Trimming at V came to 3 bases and at J to 4 bases, leaving 6 bases not matched to a gene. This CDR3 has 15 amino acids. From germline, CDR1 is SQVTM and CDR2 ANQGSEA. The covered CDR3 bases are TGCAGCGTTGATAGCGGGAGAGATAGCACCGGGGAG. Its protein is CSVDSGRDSTGE. The entire CDR3 sequence reads CSVDSGRDSTGELFF.

The DNA read from the CDR3 is TGCAGTGCCAGCCTCGGGACAGGGGAGGAGACC. Residues: CSASLGTGEET. The full CDR3 is CSASLGTGEETQYF. This chain links TRBV20-1 with TRBJ2-5; 10 bases align to TRBD1. The observed sequence ends 3 residues before the CDR3 terminus, with the missing tail filled in from the germline J gene. Germline V gene sequence: CDR1 DFQATT, CDR2 SNEGSKA (reference sequence). After removal of 6 bases from V and 5 bases from J, the junction contained 9 bases not matched to a gene. The CDR3 extends over 14 amino acids.

About this clone itself: Read sequence stops 3 residues before the CDR3 end, and the germline J gene provides the missing end. The chain has TRBV20-1 and TRBJ1-1, with D unclear. The length of the CDR3 is 13 residues. Trimming cost V 3 bases and J 1 base, with 9 bases left between them. Germline V CDR1 and CDR2: DFQATT, SNEGSKA (reference sequence). Incomplete CDR3 DNA: TGCAGTGCTAGTGAGGGCTGGAACACTGAA. Protein product: CSASEGWNTE. The entire CDR3 protein reads CSASEGWNTEAFF.

In regard to this clone: The missing CDR3 end, 3 residues past where the read stops, is filled in from the germline J gene. The chain uses TRBV19 and TRBJ1-5; tentatively, D is TRBD1 (6 bases). Germline lookup yields CDR1 LNHDA and CDR2 SQIVND (reference sequence). The length of the CDR3 is 16 residues. V was clipped by 1 base and J by 3 bases, with 13 bases between them. CDR3 DNA (partial): TGTGCCAGTAGTATAGTGGGGCAGGGGCACAATCAGCCC. It codes for CASSIVGQGHNQP. The full CDR3 protein reads CASSIVGQGHNQPQHF.

CDR3 bases read: TGTGCCAGCTCACCTCCCAGGCCTAATTACGAG. It translates to CASSPPRPNYE. Given in full, the CDR3 is CASSPPRPNYEQYF. The chain couples TRBV18 to TRBJ2-7; no reliable D call. Read sequence stops 3 residues before the CDR3 end, and the germline J gene provides the missing end. The CDR3 extends over 14 amino acids. V lost 3 bases and J lost 4, with 13 bases in between. Per germline, CDR1 KGHSH and CDR2 LQKENI.